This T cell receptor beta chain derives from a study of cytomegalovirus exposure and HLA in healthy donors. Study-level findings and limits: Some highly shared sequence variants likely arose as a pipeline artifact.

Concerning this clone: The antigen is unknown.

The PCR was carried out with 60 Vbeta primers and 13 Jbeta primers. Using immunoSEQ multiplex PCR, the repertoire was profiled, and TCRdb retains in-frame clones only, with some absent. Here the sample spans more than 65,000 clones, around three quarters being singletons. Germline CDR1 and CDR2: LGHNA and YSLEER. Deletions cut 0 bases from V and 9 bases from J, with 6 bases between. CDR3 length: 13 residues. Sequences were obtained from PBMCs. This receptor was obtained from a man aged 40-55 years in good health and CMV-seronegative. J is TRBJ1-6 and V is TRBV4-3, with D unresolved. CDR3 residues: CASSQDAGSPLHF. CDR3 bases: TGCGCCAGCAGCCAAGATGCGGGTTCACCCCTCCACTTT.